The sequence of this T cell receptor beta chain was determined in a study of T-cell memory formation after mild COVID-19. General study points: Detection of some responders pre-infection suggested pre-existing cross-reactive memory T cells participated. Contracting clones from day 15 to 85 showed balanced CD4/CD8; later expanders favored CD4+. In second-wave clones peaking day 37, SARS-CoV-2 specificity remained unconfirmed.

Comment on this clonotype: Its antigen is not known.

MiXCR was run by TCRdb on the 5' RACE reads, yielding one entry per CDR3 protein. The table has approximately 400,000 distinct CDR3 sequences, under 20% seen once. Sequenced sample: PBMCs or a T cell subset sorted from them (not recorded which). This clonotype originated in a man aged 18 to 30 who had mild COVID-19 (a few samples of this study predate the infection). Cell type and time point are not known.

This CDR3 is CASSLEPRTNYGYTF. CDR3 sequence (DNA): TGTGCCAGCAGCTTAGAGCCCCGGACTAACTATGGCTACACCTTC. V is TRBV7-2 and J is TRBJ1-2; D gene ambiguous. CDR3 length: 15 residues. V lost 1 base and J lost 0, with 9 bases in between. The V gene's germline CDR1 is SGHTA and CDR2 FQGNSA.